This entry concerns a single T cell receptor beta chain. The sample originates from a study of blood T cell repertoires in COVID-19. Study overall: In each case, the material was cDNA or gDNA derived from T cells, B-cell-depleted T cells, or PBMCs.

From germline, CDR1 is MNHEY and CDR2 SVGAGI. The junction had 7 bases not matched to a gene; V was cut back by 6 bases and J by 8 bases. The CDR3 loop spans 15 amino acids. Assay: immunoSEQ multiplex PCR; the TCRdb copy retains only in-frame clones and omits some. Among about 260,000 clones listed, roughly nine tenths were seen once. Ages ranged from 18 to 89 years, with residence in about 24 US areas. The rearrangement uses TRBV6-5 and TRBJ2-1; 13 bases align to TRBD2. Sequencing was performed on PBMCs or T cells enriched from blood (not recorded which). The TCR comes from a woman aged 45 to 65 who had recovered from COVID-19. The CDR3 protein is CASSLTSGRGDEQFF. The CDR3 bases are TGTGCCAGCAGCCTTACTAGCGGGAGGGGTGATGAGCAGTTCTTC.